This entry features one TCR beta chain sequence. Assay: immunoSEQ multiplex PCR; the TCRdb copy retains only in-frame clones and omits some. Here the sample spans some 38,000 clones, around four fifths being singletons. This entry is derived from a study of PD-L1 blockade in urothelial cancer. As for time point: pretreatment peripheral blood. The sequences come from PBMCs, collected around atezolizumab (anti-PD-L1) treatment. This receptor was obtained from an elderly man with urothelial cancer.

CDR3 sequence (DNA): TGTGCCAGCAGCTTAGGTTACAGCAATCACGCGAACACCGGGGAGCTGTTTTTT. This translates into CASSLGYSNHANTGELFF. This sequence joins TRBV7-2 and TRBJ2-2; D not certain. This CDR3 region has 18 residues. V was cut by 1 base and J by 0 bases, with 15 bases left in between. CDR1 and CDR2 (germline): SGHTA, FQGNSA.